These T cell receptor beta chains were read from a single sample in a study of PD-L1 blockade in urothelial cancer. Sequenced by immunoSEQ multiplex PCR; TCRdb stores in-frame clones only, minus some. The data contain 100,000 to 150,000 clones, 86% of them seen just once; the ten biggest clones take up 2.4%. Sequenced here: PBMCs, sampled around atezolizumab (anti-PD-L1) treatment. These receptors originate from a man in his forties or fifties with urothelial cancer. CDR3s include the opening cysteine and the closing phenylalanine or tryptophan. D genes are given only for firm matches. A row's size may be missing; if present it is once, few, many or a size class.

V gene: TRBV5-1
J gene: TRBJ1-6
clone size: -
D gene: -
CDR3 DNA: TGCGCCAGCAGAGTCGGGAGCTCCTATAATTCACCCCTCCACTTT
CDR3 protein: CASRVGSSYNSPLHF

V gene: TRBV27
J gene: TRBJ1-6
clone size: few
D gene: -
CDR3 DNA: TGTGCCAGCAACGTGCAGGGGCCGAATTCACCCCTCCACTTT
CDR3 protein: CASNVQGPNSPLHF

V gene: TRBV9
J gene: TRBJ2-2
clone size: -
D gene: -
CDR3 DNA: TGTGCCAGCAGCGTACAGGGGCGTAGCGGGGAGCTGTTTTTT
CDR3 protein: CASSVQGRSGELFF

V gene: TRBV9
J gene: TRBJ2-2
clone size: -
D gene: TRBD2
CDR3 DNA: TGTGCCAGCAGCGTAGGGGGCGGGAGATCCGGGGAGCTGTTTTTT
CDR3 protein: CASSVGGGRSGELFF

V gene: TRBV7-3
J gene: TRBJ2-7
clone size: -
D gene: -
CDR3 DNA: TGTGCCAGCAGTTTGACCCACGGGCGGGACTACGAGCAGTACTTC
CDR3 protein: CASSLTHGRDYEQYF

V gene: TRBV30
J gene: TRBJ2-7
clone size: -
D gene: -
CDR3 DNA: TGTGCCTGGAGTGGGGGCTTGTTCTACGAGCAGTACTTC
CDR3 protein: CAWSGGLFYEQYF

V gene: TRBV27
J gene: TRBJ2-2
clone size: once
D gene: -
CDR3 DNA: TGTGCCAGCAGCCCGGGGACCGGGGAGCTGTTTTTT
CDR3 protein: CASSPGTGELFF

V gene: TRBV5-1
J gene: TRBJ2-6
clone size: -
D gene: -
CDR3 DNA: TGCGCCAGCAGCTTGGTCGGGGATTCCGGGGCCAACGTCCTGACTTTC
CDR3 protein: CASSLVGDSGANVLTF

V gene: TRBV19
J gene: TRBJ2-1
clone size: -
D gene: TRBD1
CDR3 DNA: TGTGCCAGTAGCGCCAGGGACAGGGGGTCTAGCCTGAATGAGCAGTTCTTC
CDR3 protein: CASSARDRGSSLNEQFF

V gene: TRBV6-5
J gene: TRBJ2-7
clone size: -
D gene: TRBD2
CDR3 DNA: TGTGCCAGCAGCCGCGAGGCGGGAGGGCCTAACCGGCAGTACTTC
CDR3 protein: CASSREAGGPNRQYF

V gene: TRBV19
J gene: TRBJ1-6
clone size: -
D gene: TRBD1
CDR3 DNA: TGTGCCAGTAGTATATCGGGACAGGGGGCTAGGAATTCACCCCTCCACTTT
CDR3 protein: CASSISGQGARNSPLHF

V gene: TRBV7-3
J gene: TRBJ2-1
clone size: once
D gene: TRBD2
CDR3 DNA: TGTGCCAGCAGCCAAACGATAGCGGGAGTAGGCGATGAGCAGTTCTTC
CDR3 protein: CASSQTIAGVGDEQFF

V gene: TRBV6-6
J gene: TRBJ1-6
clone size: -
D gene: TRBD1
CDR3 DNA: TGTGCCAGCAGGGGGCAGACAGGGGGATTTTCACCCCTCCACTTT
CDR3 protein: CASRGQTGGFSPLHF

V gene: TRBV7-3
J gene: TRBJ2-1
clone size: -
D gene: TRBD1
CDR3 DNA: TGTGCCAGCAGCCCGGGACAGGGGCCTAAGTTCTTC
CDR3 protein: CASSPGQGPKFF

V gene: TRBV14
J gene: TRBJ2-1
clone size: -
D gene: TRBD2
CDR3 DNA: TGTGCCAGCAGACCTACTAGCGGGAGCTACAATGAGCAGTTCTTC
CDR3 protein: CASRPTSGSYNEQFF

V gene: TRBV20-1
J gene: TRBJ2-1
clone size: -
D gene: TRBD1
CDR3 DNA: TGCAGCGGACAGGACTACAATGAGCAGTTCTTC
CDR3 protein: CSGQDYNEQFF

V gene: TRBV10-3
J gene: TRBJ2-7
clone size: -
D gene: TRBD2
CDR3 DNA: TGTGCCATCAGTGAACCCAGCGGGAAGTCCTACGAGCAGTACTTC
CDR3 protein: CAISEPSGKSYEQYF

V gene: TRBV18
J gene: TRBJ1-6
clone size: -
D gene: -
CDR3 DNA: TGTGCCAGCTCACCATACTCCCGGGGGAATAATTCACCCCTCCACTTT
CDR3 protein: CASSPYSRGNNSPLHF

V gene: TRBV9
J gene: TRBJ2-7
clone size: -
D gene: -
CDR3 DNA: TGTGCCAGCAGCGTAGGTTATAGCGGCGAGCAGTACTTC
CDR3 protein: CASSVGYSGEQYF

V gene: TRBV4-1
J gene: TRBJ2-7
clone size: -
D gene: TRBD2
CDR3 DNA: TGCGCCAGCAGCCAAAGGACTAGCGGAACCTACGAGCAGTACTTC
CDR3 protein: CASSQRTSGTYEQYF

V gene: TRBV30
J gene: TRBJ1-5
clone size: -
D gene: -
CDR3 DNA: TGTGCCTGGAGTGTAAGGGGGACCCACTTCCAGCCCCAGCATTTT
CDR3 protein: CAWSVRGTHFQPQHF

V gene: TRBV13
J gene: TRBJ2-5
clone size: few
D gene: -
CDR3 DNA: TGTGCCAGCAGCTTAGTCGGCAGGGGGGAAGAGACCCAGTACTTC
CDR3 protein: CASSLVGRGEETQYF

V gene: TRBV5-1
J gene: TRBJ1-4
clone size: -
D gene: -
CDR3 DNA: TGCGCCAGCAGCTTGGCAGGCGCAACTAATGAAAAACTGTTTTTT
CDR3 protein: CASSLAGATNEKLFF

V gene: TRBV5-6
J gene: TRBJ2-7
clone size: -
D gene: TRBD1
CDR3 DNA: TGTGCCAGCAGCAGGGCGGGACAGGGCTACGAGCAGTACTTC
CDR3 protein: CASSRAGQGYEQYF

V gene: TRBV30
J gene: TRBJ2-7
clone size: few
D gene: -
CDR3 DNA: TGTGCCTGGAGTGTAGGAGGGAGCTCCTACGAGCAGTACTTC
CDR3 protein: CAWSVGGSSYEQYF

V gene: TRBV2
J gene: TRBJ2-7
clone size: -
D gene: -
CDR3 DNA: TGTGCCAGCAGCCGGGCCTACGAGCAGTACTTC
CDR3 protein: CASSRAYEQYF

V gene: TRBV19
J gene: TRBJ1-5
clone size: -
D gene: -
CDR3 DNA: TGTGCCAGTAGGAGGACGGGAAATAGCAATCAGCCCCAGCATTTT
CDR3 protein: CASRRTGNSNQPQHF

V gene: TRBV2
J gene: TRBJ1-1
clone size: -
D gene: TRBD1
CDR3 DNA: TGTGCCAGCAGATACAGGGGCCTGAACACTGAAGCTTTCTTT
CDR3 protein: CASRYRGLNTEAFF

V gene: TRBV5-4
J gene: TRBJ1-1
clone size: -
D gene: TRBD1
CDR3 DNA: TGTGCCAGCAGCGCGAGACAGGGGGCAATGAACACTGAAGCTTTCTTT
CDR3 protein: CASSARQGAMNTEAFF

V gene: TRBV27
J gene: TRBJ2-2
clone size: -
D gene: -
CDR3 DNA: TGTGCCAGCAGAAAAGAGGGCACCGGGGAGCTGTTTTTT
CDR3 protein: CASRKEGTGELFF

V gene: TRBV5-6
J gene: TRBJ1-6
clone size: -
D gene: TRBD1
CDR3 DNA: TGTGCCAGCAGCTTGTGGGACAGGGATAATTCACCCCTCCACTTT
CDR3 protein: CASSLWDRDNSPLHF

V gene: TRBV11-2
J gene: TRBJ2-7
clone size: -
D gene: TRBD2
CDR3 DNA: TGTGCCAGCAGCTTTTCAGCGGGAGCGTACGACGAGCAGTACTTC
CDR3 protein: CASSFSAGAYDEQYF

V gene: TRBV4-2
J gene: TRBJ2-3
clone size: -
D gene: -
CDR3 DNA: TGTGCCAGCAGCCCGCGGGACCCCACAGATACGCAGTATTTT
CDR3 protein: CASSPRDPTDTQYF

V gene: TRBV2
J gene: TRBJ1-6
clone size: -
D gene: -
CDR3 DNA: TGTGCCAGCAGGCTCAGGGTTAATTCACCCCTCCACTTT
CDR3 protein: CASRLRVNSPLHF

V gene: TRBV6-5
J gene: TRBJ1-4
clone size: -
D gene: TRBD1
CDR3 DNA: TGTGCCAGCAGTTCGACCGGGACAGGGACTGAAAAACTGTTTTTT
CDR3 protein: CASSSTGTGTEKLFF

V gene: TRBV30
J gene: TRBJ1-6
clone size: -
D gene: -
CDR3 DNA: TGTGCCTGGAGTGTAAGGCAGGCCCAACCACGTTATAATTCACCCCTCCACTTT
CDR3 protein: CAWSVRQAQPRYNSPLHF

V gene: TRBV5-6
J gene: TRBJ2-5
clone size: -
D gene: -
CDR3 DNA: TGTGCCAGCAGCTTGGTATCAGGGCTAGAGACCCAGTACTTC
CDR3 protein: CASSLVSGLETQYF

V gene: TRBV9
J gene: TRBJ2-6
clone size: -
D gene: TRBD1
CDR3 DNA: TGTGCCAGCAGCGCCCCACAGGGGTTCACTGGGGCCAACGTCCTGACTTTC
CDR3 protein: CASSAPQGFTGANVLTF

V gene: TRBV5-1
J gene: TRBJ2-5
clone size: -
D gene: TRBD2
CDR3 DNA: TGCGCCAGCAGCTCCTGGGAGGGGGAGACCCAGTACTTC
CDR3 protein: CASSSWEGETQYF